Below, one T cell receptor beta chain is given with its context. The data were taken from a study of cytomegalovirus exposure and HLA in healthy donors. The length of the CDR3 is 17 residues. Germline values: CDR1 SGHVS, CDR2 FQNEAQ. The ends lost 5 bases at V and 1 base at J; junction bases unmatched: 8. Researchers ran the PCR with 60 Vbeta and 13 Jbeta primers. This table comes from immunoSEQ multiplex PCR, and its TCRdb copy is limited to in-frame clones, with some not included. This sample has 140,000 to 150,000 clones, with roughly 75% found just once. The sample comprised PBMCs. The receptor's source is a female donor in good health and CMV-seronegative. The rearrangement joins TRBV7-8 to TRBJ2-2; 9 positions match TRBD2. The CDR3 DNA is TGTGCCAGCAGCCAATTGAGAGCGGGAGGGAACACCGGGGAGCTGTTTTTT. This codes for CASSQLRAGGNTGELFF.